This entry is about one TCR beta chain. The data derive from a study of blood T cell repertoires in COVID-19. Study details: Acute and convalescent COVID-19 samples came from the United States, Italy and Spain. T cells, B-cell-depleted T cells, or PBMCs supplied cDNA or gDNA.

How the authors handled the data: Nucleated cell number was recorded as an estimate derived from reference gene primer amplification. The protocol was immunoSEQ multiplex PCR, while the TCRdb copy is restricted to in-frame clones and leaves out a portion. The D gene and trimming were derived from the DNA, and the V and J assignments and clone size from that table. The profile shows a few hundred thousand clones, 80% to 90% of them singletons. This sequence originates from a woman in her 30s with COVID-19, enrolled during active disease. Sequencing was done on a sample of peripheral blood.

CDR3 nucleotides: TGTGCCAGCAGCTTAGGGACAGGGGGCGCCGGCTACACCTTC. It encodes CASSLGTGGAGYTF. The V gene is TRBV13, the J gene TRBJ1-2; 10 positions agree with TRBD1. With 0 bases clipped from V and 8 bases from J, the junction kept 3 bases outside the gene matches. This CDR3 spans 14 amino acids. Germline loops: CDR1 PRHDT, CDR2 FYEKMQ (reference sequence).